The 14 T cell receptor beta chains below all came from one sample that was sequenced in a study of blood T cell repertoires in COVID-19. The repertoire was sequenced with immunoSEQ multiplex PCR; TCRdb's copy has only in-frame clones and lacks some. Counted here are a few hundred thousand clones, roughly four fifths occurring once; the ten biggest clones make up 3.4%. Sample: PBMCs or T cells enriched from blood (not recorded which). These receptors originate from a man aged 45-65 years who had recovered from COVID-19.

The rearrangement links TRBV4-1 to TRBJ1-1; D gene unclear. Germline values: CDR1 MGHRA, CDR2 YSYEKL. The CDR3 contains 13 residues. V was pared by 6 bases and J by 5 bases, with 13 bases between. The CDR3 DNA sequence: TGCGCCAGCAGTCCAAGGGAGTTGACTGAAGCTTTCTTT. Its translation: CASSPRELTEAFF.

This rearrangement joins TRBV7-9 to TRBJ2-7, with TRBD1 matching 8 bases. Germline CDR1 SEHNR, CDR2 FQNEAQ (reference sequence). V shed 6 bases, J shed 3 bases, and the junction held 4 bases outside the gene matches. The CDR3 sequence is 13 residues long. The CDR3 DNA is TGTGCCAGCAGTCGACAGGGGAGCTACGAGCAGTACTTC. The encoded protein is CASSRQGSYEQYF.

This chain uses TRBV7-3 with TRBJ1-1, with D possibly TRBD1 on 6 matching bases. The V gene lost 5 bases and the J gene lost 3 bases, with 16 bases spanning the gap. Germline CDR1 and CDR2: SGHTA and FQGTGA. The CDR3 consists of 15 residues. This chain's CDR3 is CASSATGRGDTEAFF. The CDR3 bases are TGTGCCAGCAGCGCTACAGGGAGAGGGGACACTGAAGCTTTCTTT.

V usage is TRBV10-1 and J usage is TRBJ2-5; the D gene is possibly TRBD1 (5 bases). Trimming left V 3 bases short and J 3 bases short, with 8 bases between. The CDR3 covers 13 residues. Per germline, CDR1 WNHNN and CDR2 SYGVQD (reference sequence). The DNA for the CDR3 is TGCGCCAGCAGTGACAGCAGGGAAGAGACCCAGTACTTC. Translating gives CASSDSREETQYF.

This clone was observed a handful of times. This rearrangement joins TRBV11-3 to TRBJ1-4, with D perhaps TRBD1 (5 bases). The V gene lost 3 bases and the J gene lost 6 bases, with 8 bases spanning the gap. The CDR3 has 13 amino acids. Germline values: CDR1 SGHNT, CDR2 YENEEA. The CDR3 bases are TGTGCCAGCAGCTTGGGGCGAGATGAAAAACTGTTTTTT. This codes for CASSLGRDEKLFF.

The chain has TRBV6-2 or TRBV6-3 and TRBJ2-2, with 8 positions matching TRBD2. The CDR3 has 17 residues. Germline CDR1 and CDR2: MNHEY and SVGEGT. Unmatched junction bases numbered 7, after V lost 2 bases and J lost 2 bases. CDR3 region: CASSYRVAGLNTGELFF. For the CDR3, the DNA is TGTGCCAGCAGTTACCGAGTAGCGGGACTTAACACCGGGGAGCTGTTTTTT.

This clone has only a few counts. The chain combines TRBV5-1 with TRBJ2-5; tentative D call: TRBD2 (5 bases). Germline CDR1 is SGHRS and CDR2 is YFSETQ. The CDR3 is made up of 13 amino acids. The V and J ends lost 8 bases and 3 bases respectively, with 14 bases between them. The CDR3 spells CASGEVGKETQYF. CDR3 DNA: TGCGCCAGTGGTGAGGTCGGGAAAGAGACCCAGTACTTC.

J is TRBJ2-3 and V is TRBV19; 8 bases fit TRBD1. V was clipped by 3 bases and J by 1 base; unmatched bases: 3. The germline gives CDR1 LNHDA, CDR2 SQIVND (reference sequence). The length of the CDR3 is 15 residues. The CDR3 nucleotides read TGTGCCAGTAGTATCACGACAGGGGGCACAGATACGCAGTATTTT. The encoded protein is CASSITTGGTDTQYF.

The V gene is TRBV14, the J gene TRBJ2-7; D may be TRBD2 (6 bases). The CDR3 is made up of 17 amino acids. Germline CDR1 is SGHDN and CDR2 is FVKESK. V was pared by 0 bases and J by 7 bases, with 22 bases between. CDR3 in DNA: TGTGCCAGCAGCCAAGATCCTCCGGGACTGGCGGGTCGGGAGCAGTACTTC. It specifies CASSQDPPGLAGREQYF.

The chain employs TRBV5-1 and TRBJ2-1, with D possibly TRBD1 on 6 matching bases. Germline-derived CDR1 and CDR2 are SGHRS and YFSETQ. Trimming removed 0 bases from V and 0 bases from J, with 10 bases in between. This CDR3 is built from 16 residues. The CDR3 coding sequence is TGCGCCAGCAGCTTGGTTTCCAGGGGCTCCTACAATGAGCAGTTCTTC. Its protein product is CASSLVSRGSYNEQFF.

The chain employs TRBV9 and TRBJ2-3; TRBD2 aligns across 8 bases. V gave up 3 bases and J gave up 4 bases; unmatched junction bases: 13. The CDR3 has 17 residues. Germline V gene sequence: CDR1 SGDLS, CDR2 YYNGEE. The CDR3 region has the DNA TGTGCCAGCAGCGCATTTGGGGGTGCGGGAGGTGCAGATACGCAGTATTTT. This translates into CASSAFGGAGGADTQYF.

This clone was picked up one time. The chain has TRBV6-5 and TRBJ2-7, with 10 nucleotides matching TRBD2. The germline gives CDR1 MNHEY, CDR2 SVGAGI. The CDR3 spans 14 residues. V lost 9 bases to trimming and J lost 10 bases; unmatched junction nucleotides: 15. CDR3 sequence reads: CASRHSNGLADQYF. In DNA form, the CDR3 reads TGTGCCAGTCGCCATTCTAACGGACTAGCGGATCAGTACTTC.

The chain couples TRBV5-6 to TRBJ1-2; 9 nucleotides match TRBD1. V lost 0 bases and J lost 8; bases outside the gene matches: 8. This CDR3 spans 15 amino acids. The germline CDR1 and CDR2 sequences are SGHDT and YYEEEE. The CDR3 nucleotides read TGTGCCAGCAGCTTGGGACAGGGGGGTTCGGAAGGCTACACCTTC. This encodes CASSLGQGGSEGYTF.

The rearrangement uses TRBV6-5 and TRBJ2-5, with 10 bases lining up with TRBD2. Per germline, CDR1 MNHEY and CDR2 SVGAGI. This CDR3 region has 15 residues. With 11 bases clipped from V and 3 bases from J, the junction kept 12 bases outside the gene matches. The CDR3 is CARRVQREGKETQYF. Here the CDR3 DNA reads TGTGCCCGGCGAGTCCAGCGGGAGGGTAAAGAGACCCAGTACTTC.